Detailed here is one TCR beta chain. Its antigen is not known. This entry is derived from a study of T-cell reconstitution after alpha-beta-depleted transplantation in children. General study points: A year post-transplant, T-cell counts and diversity derived mostly from newly produced T cells. About two months after transplant, alpha-beta T cells reportedly came from several hundred expanded graft clones.

Between the trimmed V and J ends, which lost 1 base and 6 bases, there was a span of 10 bases. Per the germline V gene, CDR1 is SGHTA and CDR2 is FQGNSA. The CDR3 has 13 amino acids. This sample's TCRbeta library carried unique molecular identifier barcodes. TCRdb recomputed calls from the PCR reads with MiXCR, one row per CDR3 protein. Seen here are hundreds of thousands of distinct CDR3 sequences, under 15% observed once, and the top ten hold roughly 2.3%. This sequence joins TRBV7-2 and TRBJ2-7; D gene ambiguous. Here the sequenced sample was PBMCs, mostly from graft donor cells, taken 360 days after TCRalphabeta/CD19-depleted stem cell transplant. The receptor was isolated from a male patient younger than 18 who had a stem cell transplant for acute myeloid leukemia, so the T cells may come from the graft donor. CDR3: CASSLGVAFEQYF. The CDR3 DNA sequence: TGTGCCAGCAGCTTAGGGGTCGCTTTCGAGCAGTACTTC.